The clone carrying this TCR beta chain has a handful of counts. What it recognizes is unknown. These data are taken from a study of identical twins. Study observations and caveats: Rather than following the same donors, the conclusions depended on cross-sectional statistical analysis.

One entry per CDR3 protein, called by TCRdb with MiXCR from the 5' RACE reads. The sample includes hundreds of thousands of distinct CDR3 sequences, approximately 21% of them seen just once. Between the trimmed V and J ends, which lost 7 bases and 6 bases, there was a span of 19 bases. CDR3 length: 15 residues. These same data were also listed under a study on T cells expressing NK-cell markers.

The sequenced sample consisted of PBMCs. The clonotype comes from a woman younger than 30 in good health. The rearrangement uses TRBV12-3 or TRBV12-4 and TRBJ2-1; D is undetermined. CDR3 protein: CASIPTARPTNEQFF. The DNA of the CDR3 is TGTGCCAGCATCCCCACCGCCCGGCCCACCAATGAGCAGTTCTTC.